A single sample gave rise to the 25 T cell receptor beta chains below, sequenced in a study of cytomegalovirus exposure and HLA in healthy donors. The PCR used 60 Vbeta and 13 Jbeta primers. Method: immunoSEQ multiplex PCR; TCRdb's copy keeps in-frame clones and lacks some. The data show fewer than 200,000 clones, 80% seen once. Sequencing was done on a sample of PBMCs. These receptor sequences come from a male donor in good health and CMV-seronegative.

The chain joins TRBV30 to TRBJ1-1; D call uncertain. CDR1 is GTSNPN, CDR2 SVGIG, per germline (reference sequence). V was clipped by 0 bases and J by 3 bases, with 11 bases between them. The CDR3 is 14 amino acids. CDR3 sequence reads: CAWSVLRQYTEAFF. Written as DNA, the CDR3 is TGTGCCTGGAGTGTACTGAGGCAGTACACTGAAGCTTTCTTT.

The chain joins TRBV7-2 to TRBJ1-5; D gene ambiguous. The CDR3 contains 15 residues. Deletions cut 6 bases from V and 2 bases from J, with 14 bases between. Germline V gene data show CDR1 as SGHTA and CDR2 as FQGNSA. The CDR3 sequence is CASSSSIGGNQPQHF. The CDR3 DNA is TGTGCCAGCAGTTCAAGCATCGGTGGCAATCAGCCCCAGCATTTT. The entire variable domain, with the rest obtained from reference TRBV7-2 and TRBJ1-5, is as follows: GAGVSQSPSNKVTEKGKDVELRCDPISGHTALYWYRQSLGQGLEFLIYFQGNSAPDKSGLPSDRFSAERTGGSVSTLTIQRTQQEDSAVYLCASSSSIGGNQPQHFGDGTRLSIL.

With respect to this clone: At one boundary the junction diverges from the germline segment, which might be a read error. This CDR3 reads CASREVTTEKLFF. Written as DNA, the CDR3 is TGTGCCAGCAGGGAAGTAACTACTGAAAAACTGTTTTTT. The genes are TRBV28 and TRBJ1-4; D is ambiguous. Germline-derived CDR1 and CDR2 are MDHEN and SYDVKM. The CDR3 consists of 13 residues.

The CDR3 region has the DNA TGTGCCAGCAGCACCGGGACAGGGCGTGAGCAGTTCTTC. Its translation: CASSTGTGREQFF. The chain recombines TRBV5-6 with TRBJ2-1; 9 bases fit TRBD1. CDR3 size: 13 residues. Unmatched junction bases numbered 5, after V lost 4 bases and J lost 9 bases. In germline, CDR1 is SGHDT, CDR2 YYEEEE.

This chain connects TRBV6-1 to TRBJ1-2; D perhaps matches TRBD1 (5 bases). The CDR3 consists of 12 residues. Looked up from germline, CDR1 is MNHNS and CDR2 is SASEGT. Trimming pared 7 bases from V and 7 bases from J, leaving 13 bases between. CDR3 nucleotide sequence: TGTGCCAGCATATTCGGGGGAGCTGGCTACACCTTC. Protein product: CASIFGGAGYTF.

This rearrangement joins TRBV4-3 to TRBJ1-2; TRBD1 matches 8 bases. The CDR3 is made up of 16 amino acids. Per germline, CDR1 LGHNA and CDR2 YSLEER. V lost 2 bases, J lost 4 bases, and 9 bases stayed unmatched. The CDR3 DNA sequence: TGCGCCAGCAGCCAACTCCAGGGGGCGGACGGCTATGGCTACACCTTC. Its translation: CASSQLQGADGYGYTF.

J is TRBJ2-2 and V is TRBV6-5, with D unresolved. Trimming took 8 bases from V and 2 from J, leaving 9 bases between them. Germline CDR1 MNHEY, CDR2 SVGAGI. The CDR3 is 13 residues long. The CDR3 spells CASFGANTGELFF. The CDR3 region has the DNA TGTGCCAGCTTCGGAGCTAACACCGGGGAGCTGTTTTTT.

The chain carries TRBV5-6 and TRBJ2-7; 7 bases are a match to TRBD1. The CDR3 is made up of 15 amino acids. The ends lost 0 bases at V and 3 bases at J; junction bases unmatched: 6. Per the germline V gene, CDR1 is SGHDT and CDR2 is YYEEEE. The CDR3 region has the DNA TGTGCCAGCAGCTTGGGAGGGACAGTAGTCTACGAGCAGTACTTC. Amino acid sequence: CASSLGGTVVYEQYF.

The sample holds one count of this clone. The V call is TRBV29-1, the J call TRBJ1-2, with a possible D match to TRBD1 (6 bases). Trimming pared 6 bases from V and 4 bases from J, leaving 12 bases between. The germline CDR1 and CDR2 sequences are SQVTM and ANQGSEA. This CDR3 region has 12 residues. The CDR3 loop reads CSVETGPYGYTF. The DNA for the CDR3 is TGCAGCGTGGAAACAGGGCCCTATGGCTACACCTTC.

This clone occurred a few times. The chain has TRBV5-4 and TRBJ2-7; TRBD2 aligns across 7 bases. The CDR3 consists of 15 residues. V was clipped by 0 bases and J by 1 base; unmatched bases: 4. Germline V lookup: CDR1 SGHNT, CDR2 YYREEE (reference sequence). The CDR3 reads CASSLDRAGSYEQYF. In DNA form, the CDR3 reads TGTGCCAGCAGCTTGGATCGAGCGGGGTCCTACGAGCAGTACTTC.

This clone came up once. The V and J genes are TRBV5-8 and TRBJ1-3; D not certain. V lost 0 bases to trimming and J lost 8 bases, with 6 bases between them. In germline, CDR1 is SGHTS, CDR2 YDEGEE. The CDR3 is made up of 12 amino acids. The DNA for the CDR3 is TGTGCCAGCAGCTTGGCCGGGGACACCATATATTTT. Protein: CASSLAGDTIYF.

V is TRBV11-2 and J is TRBJ1-5; D gene uncertain. The CDR3 totals 12 residues. The germline V gene encodes CDR1 SGHAT and CDR2 FQNNGV. The ends were cut back, 4 bases at V and 12 bases at J, with 13 bases in the middle. CDR3 sequence (DNA): TGTGCCAGCAGCTCCGAGGGAGTTATCCAGCATTTT. Translating gives CASSSEGVIQHF.

The rearrangement links TRBV11-2 to TRBJ1-1; D is possibly TRBD1 (5 bases). Germline V gene data show CDR1 as SGHAT and CDR2 as FQNNGV. Trimming took off 2 bases at V and 0 bases at J, with 13 bases between the two ends. The CDR3 sequence is 16 residues long. The CDR3, as DNA: TGTGCCAGCAGCTTATTTAGGGGATTTATGAACACTGAAGCTTTCTTT. It translates to CASSLFRGFMNTEAFF.

This clone was observed a handful of times. The rearrangement joins TRBV6-1 to TRBJ1-5; the D gene is possibly TRBD1 (5 bases). Per germline, CDR1 MNHNS and CDR2 SASEGT. The CDR3 loop spans 14 amino acids. Trimming left V 1 base short and J 8 bases short, with 12 bases between. The CDR3 bases are TGTGCCAGCAGTGAAGTCGTTGGGGGGAAGCCCCAGCATTTT. Translation gives CASSEVVGGKPQHF.

The CDR3 here is CASSLDLTAGNYEQYF. CDR3 DNA sequence: TGTGCCAGCAGCTTAGATCTGACAGCAGGAAACTACGAGCAGTACTTC. V and J are TRBV11-2 and TRBJ2-7, with a weak D call TRBD1 (5 bases). The CDR3 loop spans 16 amino acids. Trimming pared 0 bases from V and 3 bases from J, leaving 15 bases between. Germline V gene lookup returns CDR1 SGHAT and CDR2 FQNNGV.

This sequence joins TRBV5-1 and TRBJ2-7; D is possibly TRBD1 (5 bases). Germline V gene data show CDR1 as SGHRS and CDR2 as YFSETQ. Trimming removed 3 bases from V and 2 bases from J, with 12 bases in between. This CDR3 contains 14 residues. The CDR3 reads CASSSTGTAYEQYF. The CDR3 nucleotides are TGCGCCAGCAGCTCCACAGGTACAGCCTACGAGCAGTACTTC.

CDR3: CASSDSGTTYEQYF. The CDR3 nucleotides read TGCGCCAGCAGTGACTCTGGGACTACCTACGAGCAGTACTTC. This chain links TRBV10-1 with TRBJ2-7, with 7 positions matching TRBD2. CDR1 is WNHNN, CDR2 SYGVQD, per germline (reference sequence). V shed 3 bases, J shed 2 bases, and the junction held 4 bases outside the gene matches. The CDR3 consists of 14 residues.

This clone has just one count. The J gene is TRBJ2-5, the V gene TRBV7-7, with a possible D match to TRBD1 (5 bases). Per the germline V gene, CDR1 is SSHAT and CDR2 is FNYEAQ (reference sequence). Trimming took off 1 base at V and 5 bases at J, with 14 bases between the two ends. This CDR3 contains 15 residues. The CDR3 DNA is TGTGCCAGCAGCTTAGGAATGGGGCAAGGGGAGACCCAGTACTTC. Protein product: CASSLGMGQGETQYF.

For the CDR3, the DNA is TGCGCCAGCAGCCAAGGGGGGTGGGACAGGGACACGAACACTGAAGCTTTCTTT. This codes for CASSQGGWDRDTNTEAFF. The chain is built from TRBV4-1 and TRBJ1-1, with 9 bases that match TRBD1. Germline loops: CDR1 MGHRA, CDR2 YSYEKL. CDR3 length equals 18 residues. V was pared by 1 base and J by 1 base, with 10 bases of the junction left unmatched.

The rearrangement joins TRBV19 to TRBJ2-5; D unclear. V dropped 9 bases and J dropped 1 base, with 9 bases sitting between them. The CDR3 is 12 amino acids. Germline CDR1 reads LNHDA; CDR2 reads SQIVND (reference sequence). The chain's CDR3 is CASRDTQETQYF. The DNA of the CDR3 is TGTGCCAGCAGAGACACCCAAGAGACCCAGTACTTC.

This clone has a handful of counts. This sequence joins TRBV27 and TRBJ1-6, with TRBD1 as a possible D gene (5 bases). With 6 bases removed from V and 0 bases from J, the gap between germline ends came to 12 bases. This CDR3 spans 16 amino acids. In germline, CDR1 is MNHEY, CDR2 SMNVEV (reference sequence). CDR3 sequence: CASRARASSYNSPLHF. The CDR3 nucleotides are TGTGCCAGCAGGGCCAGGGCTAGCTCCTATAATTCACCCCTCCACTTT.

The chain links TRBV27 to TRBJ1-2; 9 nucleotides agree with TRBD1. V dropped 5 bases and J dropped 3; count of bases not matched to a gene: 4. The CDR3 sequence is 14 residues long. Germline CDR1 is MNHEY and CDR2 is SMNVEV (reference sequence). In nucleotides, the CDR3 is TGTGCCAGCAGTACACAGGGGGCACACTATGGCTACACCTTC. Protein product: CASSTQGAHYGYTF.

This chain links TRBV13 with TRBJ1-2; D not certain. The CDR3 loop spans 14 amino acids. Germline V gene lookup returns CDR1 PRHDT and CDR2 FYEKMQ (reference sequence). Trimming pared 7 bases from V and 0 bases from J, leaving 12 bases between. CDR3 nucleotide sequence: TGTGCCAGCACAGTTCGGGTGGCTAACTATGGCTACACCTTC. This encodes CASTVRVANYGYTF.

The rearrangement joins TRBV6-1 to TRBJ2-5, with 7 bases aligning to TRBD1. Germline V gene data show CDR1 as MNHNS and CDR2 as SASEGT. CDR3 length: 14 residues. The V gene end was trimmed by 8 bases and the J gene end by 3 bases; junction bases not matched to a gene: 9. CDR3 in DNA: TGTGCCAGCCGAAGGACAGGTCCTGAAGAGACCCAGTACTTC. Translating it yields CASRRTGPEETQYF.

This clone came up a few times. The rearrangement joins TRBV5-1 to TRBJ2-7; D possibly corresponds to TRBD1 (5 bases). There are 13 residues in the CDR3. Germline V gene data show CDR1 as SGHRS and CDR2 as YFSETQ. Trimming left V 1 base short and J 1 base short, with 6 bases between. CDR3 sequence (DNA): TGCGCCAGCAGCTTGCAGGGTTCCTACGAGCAGTACTTC. This translates into CASSLQGSYEQYF.